The rows below give T cell receptor beta chains drawn from one sample of a study of blood T cells in healthy people across ages. TCRdb recomputed calls from the 5' RACE reads with MiXCR, one row per CDR3 protein. Altogether roughly 1.5 million distinct CDR3 sequences are present, under 55% being singletons, with the ten largest covering about 3.8%. Sequenced: blood. The receptors stem from a woman younger than 35 in good health. The CDR3 runs from the conserved cysteine through the conserved F or W. Each record gives: CDR3 protein, CDR3 DNA, D gene, V gene, clone size, J gene. The D gene is left open where the match is weak. Clone size is shown for a subset of rows, as once, few, many or a class of expanded clone.

CDR3: CASSLTAYEQYF
DNA: TGTGCCAGCAGTTTGACAGCCTACGAGCAGTACTTC
D: .
V: TRBV7-9
size: many
J: TRBJ2-7

CDR3: CASSDSGTSSSYNEQFF
DNA: TGTGCCAGCAGTGACTCCGGGACTTCGAGCTCCTACAATGAGCAGTTCTTC
D: .
V: TRBV6-4
size: .
J: TRBJ2-1

CDR3: CASSQGSGLSVLTGELFF
DNA: TGCGCCAGCAGCCAGGGGTCGGGGCTATCGGTTTTAACCGGGGAGCTGTTTTTT
D: .
V: TRBV4-1
size: .
J: TRBJ2-2

CDR3: CSARGRGSYNEQFF
DNA: TGCAGTGCTAGAGGTCGCGGGAGCTACAATGAGCAGTTCTTC
D: TRBD2
V: TRBV20-1
size: .
J: TRBJ2-1

CDR3: CSARGRRGGLSGELFF
DNA: TGCAGTGCTAGAGGTCGGAGAGGGGGGCTGTCCGGGGAGCTGTTTTTT
D: .
V: TRBV20-1
size: .
J: TRBJ2-2

CDR3: CASSQGERRAFF
DNA: TGTGCCAGCAGCCAAGGGGAGCGGCGCGCTTTCTTT
D: .
V: TRBV3-1
size: .
J: TRBJ1-1

CDR3: CASSYSVRAGTEAFF
DNA: TGTGCCAGCAGTTACTCGGTTAGGGCGGGCACTGAAGCTTTCTTT
D: .
V: TRBV6-5
size: .
J: TRBJ1-1

CDR3: CASSPSVPYEQYF
DNA: TGTGCCAGCAGCCCCAGTGTTCCCTACGAGCAGTACTTC
D: .
V: TRBV7-2
size: .
J: TRBJ2-7

CDR3: CAWFTGGYNEQFF
DNA: TGTGCCTGGTTTACAGGGGGGTACAATGAGCAGTTCTTC
D: TRBD1
V: TRBV30
size: few
J: TRBJ2-1

CDR3: CASSPEWWSNSPLHF
DNA: TGTGCCAGCAGCCCAGAGTGGTGGAGTAATTCACCCCTCCACTTT
D: .
V: TRBV21-1
size: .
J: TRBJ1-6

CDR3: CSVREPAGVEQYF
DNA: TGCAGCGTTCGAGAGCCAGCGGGAGTTGAGCAGTACTTC
D: TRBD2
V: TRBV29-1
size: .
J: TRBJ2-5

CDR3: CASSPRTGTTDDYGYTF
DNA: TGTGCCAGCAGCCCCCGAACAGGGACCACGGATGACTATGGCTACACCTTC
D: .
V: TRBV14
size: .
J: TRBJ1-2

CDR3: CATSRARTGANEKLFF
DNA: TGTGCCACCAGCAGAGCTAGGACGGGGGCTAATGAAAAACTGTTTTTT
D: .
V: TRBV15
size: many
J: TRBJ1-4

CDR3: CSAPGRASEQYF
DNA: TGCAGTGCTCCGGGCAGGGCCTCCGAGCAGTACTTC
D: .
V: TRBV20-1
size: .
J: TRBJ2-7

CDR3: CSVGPPTNMNTEAFF
DNA: TGCAGCGTTGGGCCCCCCACTAACATGAACACTGAAGCTTTCTTT
D: .
V: TRBV29-1
size: .
J: TRBJ1-1

CDR3: CASSEEGAEGSEQYF
DNA: TGTGCCAGCAGTGAAGAGGGGGCAGAGGGTTCGGAGCAGTACTTC
D: TRBD1
V: TRBV2
size: many
J: TRBJ2-7

CDR3: CAISDSPRGEQFF
DNA: TGTGCCATCAGTGATTCCCCCCGGGGTGAGCAGTTCTTC
D: .
V: TRBV10-3
size: .
J: TRBJ2-1

CDR3: CASSVPSGLTDTQYF
DNA: TGTGCCAGCAGTGTGCCTAGCGGATTAACAGATACGCAGTATTTT
D: TRBD2
V: TRBV2
size: .
J: TRBJ2-3

CDR3: CASSLRRLYGYTF
DNA: TGTGCCAGCAGCTTACGGCGGCTCTATGGCTACACCTTC
D: .
V: TRBV7-4
size: few
J: TRBJ1-2

CDR3: CASRSDGTPGSNEQFF
DNA: TGTGCCAGCAGATCCGACGGGACTCCCGGCTCCAATGAGCAGTTCTTC
D: .
V: TRBV6-5
size: once
J: TRBJ2-1

CDR3: CSARGRLAGGHNEQFF
DNA: TGCAGTGCTAGGGGCCGACTAGCGGGGGGACACAATGAGCAGTTCTTC
D: TRBD2
V: TRBV20-1
size: .
J: TRBJ2-1

CDR3: CASSLASTRKITEAFF
DNA: TGTGCCAGCAGCTTAGCCTCCACCAGGAAAATTACTGAAGCTTTCTTT
D: .
V: TRBV7-2
size: .
J: TRBJ1-1

CDR3: CASSLEEQGRDQPQHF
DNA: TGCGCCAGCAGCCTAGAGGAACAGGGAAGGGATCAGCCCCAGCATTTT
D: .
V: TRBV4-1
size: .
J: TRBJ1-5

CDR3: CASYGTGREKLFF
DNA: TGTGCCAGCTACGGGACAGGCCGAGAAAAACTGTTTTTT
D: TRBD1
V: TRBV18
size: .
J: TRBJ1-4

CDR3: CAISDRGSQPQHF
DNA: TGTGCCATCAGTGACAGGGGCAGTCAGCCCCAGCATTTT
D: .
V: TRBV10-3
size: .
J: TRBJ1-5

CDR3: CSVDERGNTEAFF
DNA: TGCAGCGTTGACGAACGAGGAAACACTGAAGCTTTCTTT
D: .
V: TRBV29-1
size: .
J: TRBJ1-1

CDR3: CASSPGQGTLYGYTF
DNA: TGTGCCAGCAGCCCGGGACAGGGGACTCTCTATGGCTACACCTTC
D: TRBD1
V: TRBV7-9
size: .
J: TRBJ1-2

CDR3: CASSLAGPTRDTQYF
DNA: TGTGCCAGCAGCTTAGCGGGCCCAACAAGAGATACGCAGTATTTT
D: .
V: TRBV7-2
size: .
J: TRBJ2-3

CDR3: CASSVEGARRNNEQFF
DNA: TGTGCCAGCAGCGTAGAAGGGGCCCGTCGGAACAATGAGCAGTTCTTC
D: .
V: TRBV9
size: .
J: TRBJ2-1

CDR3: CASSYGSAKNIQYF
DNA: TGTGCCAGCAGTTATGGCTCGGCCAAAAACATTCAGTACTTC
D: .
V: TRBV27
size: .
J: TRBJ2-4

CDR3: CASSLKGRGQPQHF
DNA: TGTGCCAGCAGTTTAAAAGGGAGGGGGCAGCCCCAGCATTTT
D: .
V: TRBV27
size: .
J: TRBJ1-5

CDR3: CSASPTYSNEQYF
DNA: TGCAGTGCTAGCCCGACTTACTCCAATGAGCAGTACTTC
D: .
V: TRBV20-1
size: .
J: TRBJ2-5

CDR3: CAWSDRSDTQYF
DNA: TGTGCCTGGAGCGACAGGTCAGATACGCAGTATTTT
D: .
V: TRBV30
size: .
J: TRBJ2-3

CDR3: CASSYTPQGSGEQFF
DNA: TGTGCCAGCAGTTACACGCCACAGGGGAGTGGTGAGCAGTTCTTC
D: TRBD1
V: TRBV6-5
size: .
J: TRBJ2-1

CDR3: CASSDRGRNTEAFF
DNA: TGTGCCAGCAGTGACAGGGGTAGGAACACTGAAGCTTTCTTT
D: TRBD1
V: TRBV6-5
size: .
J: TRBJ1-1

CDR3: CASSIGSTGGYRGAEAFF
DNA: TGTGCCAGCAGCATAGGTTCGACAGGGGGCTACCGAGGCGCTGAAGCTTTCTTT
D: TRBD1
V: TRBV9
size: .
J: TRBJ1-1

CDR3: CSARGLLAGGSYEQYF
DNA: TGCAGTGCTAGAGGTTTATTAGCGGGAGGCTCCTACGAGCAGTACTTC
D: TRBD2
V: TRBV20-1
size: .
J: TRBJ2-7